The sequence of this T cell receptor beta chain was determined in a study of T cell repertoires in cytomegalovirus infection (dated by TCRdb to the late 2010s). General notes on the study: Peptide stimulations targeted recently identified HLA-C-restricted CMV epitopes, whose presentation resists viral immunomodulation, together with well-studied HLA-B-restricted epitopes. Donor HLA type was relevant to the analysis, as public TCR beta signatures indicated carriage of CMV infection together with the matching HLA type. The research as a whole found: Cumulative frequency of public TCR beta family members discriminated carriers of CMV infection plus the relevant HLA type in this cohort and an independent approximately 370-donor cohort. The ex vivo response was dominated by HLA-C-restricted CMV-specific TCR beta clonotypes, which also provided the single most frequent clonotype in two of eight donors.

The meaning of the sample's treatment or condition label: in vitro stimulation with specific CMV peptide epitopes to enrich CMV-specific T cells. Only one count was recorded for this clonotype. Its antigen is not yet known. Base qualities were left out, and no much larger clone turns up one base away. One read alone lends weak support. For sequencing, an Illumina HiSeq 1500 was employed. Through fastp at Q25 and MiXCR, TCRdb rebuilt clones from the public reads, retaining in-frame beta chains. A single entry per CDR3 protein holds the most common genes and DNA from its merged rows. The sample includes roughly 860,000 distinct CDR3 sequences, with less than 35% observed a single time. The ten biggest clones cover roughly an eighth of the sample. The CDR3 goes from the cysteine to the phenylalanine over 17 residues. The sequence is cut down to CDR3 DNA, 51 bases in frame from base 1. CDR1 and CDR2 (SGDLS, YYNGEE) derive from the germline V gene. V loses 2 bases, J loses 3 bases, and the germline ends lie 17 bases apart.

Material: cultured CD8+ T cells from PBMCs, obtained from culture after CMV antigen stimulation. This receptor was identified in a human donor in good health (CMV status not recorded). Some clones in this sample may be carry-over from other donors' samples. The sequence joins TRBV9 to TRBJ2-2; the D gene is perhaps TRBD2, from 5 matching bases. CDR3 reads: CASSVYGVVVDTGELFF. The DNA sequence reads TGTGCCAGCAGCGTTTACGGGGTAGTGGTGGACACCGGGGAGCTGTTTTTT.